The rows below give T cell receptor beta chains drawn from one sample of a study of blood T cell repertoires in COVID-19. Assay: immunoSEQ multiplex PCR; the TCRdb copy retains only in-frame clones and omits some. Among some 150,000 clones listed, about nine tenths were seen once. The sequencing sample was made of peripheral blood. The receptors stem from an older man with acute or convalescent COVID-19. Both conserved end residues are part of each CDR3. The D gene is left open where the match is weak. Part of the rows lack a size; the others show once, few, many or a class for expanded clones.

>TRBV30|.|TRBJ1-6|.
TGTGCCTGGAGTGTCCCACCGGGGGGTTCACCCCTCCACTTT
CAWSVPPGGSPLHF
>TRBV19|few|TRBJ2-2|TRBD2
TGTGCCAGTAGTATAAGCCTAGCGGGGGCCGGGGAGCTGTTTTTT
CASSISLAGAGELFF
>TRBV5-1|.|TRBJ2-3|.
TGCGCCAGCAGCTTAGGCGCGGGCACAGATACGCAGTATTTT
CASSLGAGTDTQYF
>TRBV19|.|TRBJ2-3|.
TGTGCCAGTACAGACAGACCAACCTCCACAGATACGCAGTATTTT
CASTDRPTSTDTQYF
>TRBV7-2|once|TRBJ2-5|TRBD2
TGTGCCAGCAGCACGCCTGGACTAGCGGGGGGACCAAAACAAGAGACCCAGTACTTC
CASSTPGLAGGPKQETQYF
>TRBV6-5|.|TRBJ1-3|.
TGTGCCAGCAGCGAGATCGCGGGGACTCATAGGTTT
CASSEIAGTHRF
>TRBV19|.|TRBJ2-7|TRBD2
TGTGCCCGGGGGGAACGGTACGAGCAGTACTTC
CARGERYEQYF
>TRBV4-2|.|TRBJ2-5|TRBD2
TGTGCCAGCAGCCCAGGCGAAGTGGGGACTAATGGAGAGACCCAGTACTTC
CASSPGEVGTNGETQYF
>TRBV5-1|.|TRBJ2-5|TRBD2
TGCGCCAGCAGCCAGAACCCCGGGACTAGCGGGGAGACCCAGTACTTC
CASSQNPGTSGETQYF
>TRBV11-2|.|TRBJ2-3|TRBD1
TGTGCCAGCAGCTCCGGACAGGGAGCAGATACGCAGTATTTT
CASSSGQGADTQYF
>TRBV12-3/TRBV12-4|.|TRBJ1-4|.
TGTGCCAGCAGTTCAAGCTGGGGCGGAAAACTGTTTTTT
CASSSSWGGKLFF
>TRBV20-1|.|TRBJ2-1|.
TGCAGTGCTAGAGATCTTATTGAGCAGTTCTTC
CSARDLIEQFF
>TRBV9|.|TRBJ2-7|.
TGTGCCAGCAGCCCCAGCGGGTCGCGCTCCTACGAGCAGTACTTC
CASSPSGSRSYEQYF
>TRBV5-6|.|TRBJ1-6|.
TGTGCCAGCAGCTACGATACCTGGAACAGCTCCTATAATTCACCCCTCCACTTT
CASSYDTWNSSYNSPLHF
>TRBV27|.|TRBJ2-2|.
TGTGCCAGCAGTCCCGACCCGGAGACCGGGGAGCTGTTTTTT
CASSPDPETGELFF
>TRBV6-4|.|TRBJ2-3|TRBD2
TGTGCCAGCAGTGACTCTAGCGGGGGGGGCACAGATACGCAGTATTTT
CASSDSSGGGTDTQYF
>TRBV2|.|TRBJ1-2|.
TGTGCCAGCAACAGGAGCTATGGCTACACCTTC
CASNRSYGYTF
>TRBV6-5|.|TRBJ2-7|.
TGTGCCAGCAGCTCCGGGACATTCGTCTACGAGCAGTACTTC
CASSSGTFVYEQYF
>TRBV28|.|TRBJ2-7|.
TGTGCCAGCAGCGGAGAGAGCAGGGGCGAGCAGTACTTC
CASSGESRGEQYF
>TRBV3-1/TRBV3-2|.|TRBJ1-3|.
TGTGCCAGCAGCCAAGATCTAGGAAACACCATATATTTT
CASSQDLGNTIYF
>TRBV28|.|TRBJ2-7|.
TGTGCCAGCGGACAGAAATCCTACGAGCAGTACTTC
CASGQKSYEQYF
>TRBV6-1|.|TRBJ1-6|.
TGTGCCAGCAGTGAAGTCAGGGTGGGGGGTTCACCCCTCCACTTT
CASSEVRVGGSPLHF
>TRBV3-1/TRBV3-2|.|TRBJ1-1|.
TGTGCCAGCAGCCAAGGTGGGGAGGAGGAAGCTTTCTTT
CASSQGGEEEAFF
>TRBV6-6|once|TRBJ2-7|TRBD1
TGTGCCAGCAGTTATTCTCAGGGGGCGCAGGGCGAGCAGTACTTC
CASSYSQGAQGEQYF
>TRBV4-3|.|TRBJ1-1|.
TGCGCCAGCAGCCAATACAGGGTTTTCTCTGAAGCTTTCTTT
CASSQYRVFSEAFF
>TRBV12-5|once|TRBJ2-3|.
TGTGCTAGCTCTAGGGCAGGGGTGAATACGGATACGCAGTATTTT
CASSRAGVNTDTQYF
>TRBV7-9|.|TRBJ2-7|.
TGTGCCAGCAGCGCTCGGAACGTCGGAGGCGAGCAGTACTTC
CASSARNVGGEQYF
>TRBV9|.|TRBJ1-3|.
TGTGCCAGCAGCGTATCCGGGATCTCTGGAAACACCATATATTTT
CASSVSGISGNTIYF
>TRBV5-1|.|TRBJ2-5|TRBD2
TGCGCCAGCAGCTTTAGCGGGAGGGAAGAGACCCAGTACTTC
CASSFSGREETQYF
>TRBV14|.|TRBJ1-3|.
TGTGCCAGCCCCCAGGATCTGGGGCTGGGAGGAAACACCATATATTTT
CASPQDLGLGGNTIYF
>TRBV7-9|few|TRBJ2-3|TRBD1
TGTGCCAGCAGCTTGGGACAGGGGGGGACAGATACGCAGTATTTT
CASSLGQGGTDTQYF
>TRBV6-2/TRBV6-3|.|TRBJ2-5|TRBD2
TGTGCCAGCAGTTACTCGGGGCCTAGCGGGTCCAGGGAGACCCAGTACTTC
CASSYSGPSGSRETQYF
>TRBV11-3|.|TRBJ2-3|.
TGTGCCAGCAGCTTAGATCGAGACACAGATACGCAGTATTTT
CASSLDRDTDTQYF
>TRBV4-1|.|TRBJ2-4|TRBD2
TGCGCCAGCAGCCTACGACTAGCGGGAGAAAACATTCAGTACTTC
CASSLRLAGENIQYF
>TRBV5-6|few|TRBJ1-4|.
TGTGCCAGCAGCATCTACAGGGCAACTAATGAAAAACTGTTTTTT
CASSIYRATNEKLFF
>TRBV5-8|.|TRBJ2-2|.
TGTGCCAGCAGCTTGGGGGGAGATTTGTCCGGGGAGCTGTTTTTT
CASSLGGDLSGELFF
>TRBV3-1/TRBV3-2|.|TRBJ1-5|.
TGTGCCAGCAGCCGAACAGCAGCTGGATCTCAGCCCCAGCATTTT
CASSRTAAGSQPQHF
>TRBV5-4|few|TRBJ1-2|TRBD1
TGTGCCAGCAGCGTTGACCGGGGACAGGCTAACTATGGCTACACCTTC
CASSVDRGQANYGYTF
>TRBV10-2|.|TRBJ2-7|TRBD2
TGCGCCAGCAACCGCGGGGGAGAACTTACTTACGAGCAGTACTTC
CASNRGGELTYEQYF
>TRBV24-1|.|TRBJ2-3|.
TGTGCCACCAGTGATTTGGGTACAGGGTCTGGCACAGATACGCAGTATTTT
CATSDLGTGSGTDTQYF
>TRBV7-2|.|TRBJ1-1|.
TGTGCCAGCAGCCGCGACAGGTCGAACACTGAAGCTTTCTTT
CASSRDRSNTEAFF
>TRBV2|.|TRBJ1-1|TRBD1
TGTGCCAGCAGTGGACAGGGGATGGTTACCCGTGAAGCTTTCTTT
CASSGQGMVTREAFF
>TRBV4-1|.|TRBJ2-7|.
TGCGCCAGCAGCCAATACGAATTCTACGGGCAGTACTTC
CASSQYEFYGQYF
>TRBV7-7|.|TRBJ2-3|.
TGTGCTAGCAGCTTATCTTGGCGGGAAGGGGATACGCAGTATTTT
CASSLSWREGDTQYF
>TRBV5-1|.|TRBJ2-7|.
TGCGCCAGCAAAGTTGAGGGTGCCCTGTACGAGCAGTACTTC
CASKVEGALYEQYF
>TRBV5-1|.|TRBJ1-1|.
TGCGCCAGCAGCTTTAATACATTGAACACTGAAGCTTTCTTT
CASSFNTLNTEAFF
>TRBV25-1|few|TRBJ2-1|.
TGTGCCAGCAGTGATTGGGGAGGGGGCTACAATGAGCAGTTCTTC
CASSDWGGGYNEQFF
>TRBV5-5|.|TRBJ2-3|TRBD2
TGTGCCAGCAGCCTTAAGTCGGGGGGACGAGATACGCAGTATTTT
CASSLKSGGRDTQYF
>TRBV11-1|.|TRBJ2-2|TRBD1
TGTGCCAGCAGTCTCCAGGGGGCCACCGGGGAGCTGTTTTTT
CASSLQGATGELFF
>TRBV11-1|.|TRBJ2-3|TRBD2
TGTGCCAGCAGCCCCCCTCCTAGCGGGGGCACAGATACGCAGTATTTT
CASSPPPSGGTDTQYF